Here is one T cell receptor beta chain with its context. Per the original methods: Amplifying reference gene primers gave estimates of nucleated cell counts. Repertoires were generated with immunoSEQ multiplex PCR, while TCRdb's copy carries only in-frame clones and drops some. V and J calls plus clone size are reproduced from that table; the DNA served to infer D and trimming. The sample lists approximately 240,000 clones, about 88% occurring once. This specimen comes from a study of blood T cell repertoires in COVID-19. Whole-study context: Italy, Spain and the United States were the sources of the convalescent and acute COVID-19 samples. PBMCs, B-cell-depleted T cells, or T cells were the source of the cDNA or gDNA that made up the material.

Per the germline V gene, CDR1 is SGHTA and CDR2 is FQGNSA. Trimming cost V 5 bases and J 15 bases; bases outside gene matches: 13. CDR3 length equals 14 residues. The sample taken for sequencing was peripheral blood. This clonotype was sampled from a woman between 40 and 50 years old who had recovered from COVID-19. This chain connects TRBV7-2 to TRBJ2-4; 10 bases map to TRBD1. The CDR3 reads CASSPGQGPPSMYF. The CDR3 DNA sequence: TGTGCCAGCAGCCCGGGACAGGGGCCGCCATCAATGTACTTC. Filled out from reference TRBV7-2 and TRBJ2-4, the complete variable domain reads GAGVSQSPSNKVTEKGKDVELRCDPISGHTALYWYRQSLGQGLEFLIYFQGNSAPDKSGLPSDRFSAERTGGSVSTLTIQRTQQEDSAVYLCASSPGQGPPSMYFGAGTRLSVL.